One sample yielded the 20 T cell receptor beta chains listed below, sequenced in a study of cytotoxic CD8 clonotypes in ibrutinib-treated CLL. TCRdb's table, derived via immunoSEQ multiplex PCR, lists solely in-frame clones and lacks some. This table holds about 160,000 clones, 81% found once. Sequenced material: PBMCs, taken after 12 months of ibrutinib treatment. Every receptor here comes from a human donor with chronic lymphocytic leukemia.

The chain is built from TRBV10-3 and TRBJ1-1; a possible D gene is TRBD1 (6 bases). The CDR3 covers 14 residues. From germline, CDR1 is ENHRY and CDR2 SYGVKD. Trimming took 4 bases from V and 1 from J, leaving 10 bases between them. The CDR3 spells CAISGKGGNTEAFF. The CDR3 DNA reads as TGTGCCATCAGTGGGAAAGGGGGGAACACTGAAGCTTTCTTT.

The chain has TRBV6-6 and TRBJ2-1; D possibly corresponds to TRBD1 (5 bases). V dropped 6 bases and J dropped 6 bases, with 21 bases sitting between them. The CDR3 is made up of 16 amino acids. CDR1 is MNHNY and CDR2 is SVGAGI in the germline V gene (reference sequence). CDR3 region: CASSPSRVVFTNEQFF. The CDR3 region has the DNA TGTGCCAGCAGCCCAAGCAGGGTGGTCTTCACCAATGAGCAGTTCTTC.

This clone was observed a single time. J is TRBJ1-1 and V is TRBV7-9; possibly TRBD1 for D (6 bases). CDR1 is SEHNR and CDR2 is FQNEAQ in the germline V gene (reference sequence). The V gene lost 5 bases and the J gene lost 1 base, with 11 bases spanning the gap. CDR3 length: 14 amino acids. CDR3 DNA sequence: TGTGCCAGCAGCCCAGGACAGCGGAACACTGAAGCTTTCTTT. This sequence encodes CASSPGQRNTEAFF.

V is TRBV10-3 and J is TRBJ2-7; D call uncertain. Germline V CDR1 and CDR2: ENHRY, SYGVKD. The V end lost 9 bases, the J end lost 2 bases, and 11 bases lay between the germline ends. The CDR3 consists of 12 residues. The CDR3 reads CAIRTDTYEQYF. In DNA, the CDR3 is TGTGCCATAAGAACAGACACCTACGAGCAGTACTTC.

This clone is a singleton in its sample. This chain joins TRBV7-2 and TRBJ1-4; 8 bases align to TRBD1. Germline loops: CDR1 SGHTA, CDR2 FQGNSA. V was clipped by 5 bases and J by 4 bases; unmatched bases: 6. The CDR3 totals 15 residues. In DNA, the CDR3 is TGTGCCAGCAGCCCCGGACAGGGCATTAATGAAAAACTGTTTTTT. Amino acid sequence: CASSPGQGINEKLFF.

CDR3 region: CASSLSDIAYEQYF. CDR3 in DNA: TGTGCCAGCAGTTTATCGGACATCGCCTACGAGCAGTACTTC. This chain uses TRBV27 with TRBJ2-7, with a tentative D call TRBD1 (5 bases). CDR3 length equals 14 residues. Trimming took off 0 bases at V and 2 bases at J, with 8 bases between the two ends. Germline CDR1 MNHEY, CDR2 SMNVEV (reference sequence).

The J gene is TRBJ1-1, the V gene TRBV20-1, with no clear D. The germline CDR1 and CDR2 sequences are DFQATT and SNEGSKA (reference sequence). The CDR3 totals 11 residues. Here the CDR3 reads CSAAKNTEAFF. CDR3 coding DNA: TGCAGCGCGGCGAAGAACACTGAAGCTTTCTTT.

This clone was seen once. The chain employs TRBV21-1 and TRBJ2-7; TRBD1, the D gene given by the table, was not confirmed from the DNA. TRBV21-1 represents a pseudogene. The length of the CDR3 is 17 residues. CDR3 sequence reads: CASSKKVCRGLPYEQYF. The DNA for the CDR3 is TGTGCCAGCAGCAAGAAGGTTTGCAGGGGCCTGCCCTACGAGCAGTACTTC.

The V call is TRBV19, the J call TRBJ1-2; 7 bases line up with TRBD1. With V trimmed by 5 bases and J by 4 bases, 7 bases remained unmatched. CDR3 length: 14 amino acids. Germline V gives CDR1 LNHDA, CDR2 SQIVND (reference sequence). The CDR3 coding sequence is TGTGCCAGTAGTCCGCAGGGGGGCAGCTATGGCTACACCTTC. It specifies CASSPQGGSYGYTF.

The rearrangement joins TRBV15 to TRBJ2-3; perhaps TRBD2 as D (6 bases). Germline lookup yields CDR1 LNHNV and CDR2 YYDKDF (reference sequence). The CDR3 runs 15 residues. V was trimmed by 0 bases and J by 7 bases, leaving 14 bases between them. CDR3 amino acids: CATSRDPGEGNTQYF. DNA of the CDR3: TGTGCCACCAGCAGAGATCCGGGAGAGGGTAATACGCAGTATTTT.

The chain joins TRBV28 to TRBJ2-7; 8 bases match TRBD1. The CDR3 consists of 14 residues. The trim removed 6 bases at V and 7 bases at J, leaving 11 bases unmatched. Germline CDR1 and CDR2: MDHEN and SYDVKM. CDR3 in amino acids: CASSLRQGAGEQYF. The CDR3 bases are TGTGCCAGCAGCTTACGGCAGGGGGCGGGAGAGCAGTACTTC.

The chain recombines TRBV18 with TRBJ2-1; 7 bases align to TRBD2. The CDR3 contains 18 residues. Per germline, CDR1 KGHSH and CDR2 LQKENI. Trimming removed 0 bases from V and 7 bases from J; junction bases left unmatched: 15. DNA of the CDR3: TGTGCCAGCTCACCACCGGGCGGAACTAGCGCAGGAGGAAATGAGCAGTTCTTC. Translation: CASSPPGGTSAGGNEQFF.

The chain joins TRBV5-3 to TRBJ2-7; TRBD1 might be the D (5 bases). TRBV5-3 is marked as an open reading frame, function uncertain. CDR3 length: 15 residues. V lost 8 bases to trimming and J lost 2 bases, with 20 bases between them. CDR3 DNA sequence: TGTGCCAGCAGCCGTACAGGAATGCAGACCTACGAGCAGTACTTC. This translates into CASSRTGMQTYEQYF.

The CDR3 region is CASSLGEYNEQFF. As DNA, the CDR3 is TGTGCCAGCAGCTTAGGAGAATACAATGAGCAGTTCTTC. The chain has TRBV7-3 and TRBJ2-1; D gene unclear. Trimming left V 2 bases short and J 4 bases short, with 6 bases between. The CDR3 is 13 amino acids. Looked up from germline, CDR1 is SGHTA and CDR2 is FQGTGA.

The V gene is TRBV2, the J gene TRBJ2-3; a possible D gene is TRBD1 (6 bases). Trimming removed 6 bases at V and 6 bases at J, with 22 bases between. Per germline, CDR1 SNHLY and CDR2 FYNNEI. The CDR3 has 16 residues. The CDR3 DNA is TGTGCCAGCAGAAACACAGGGATCCGTGTGGGCGATACGCAGTATTTT. Its translation is CASRNTGIRVGDTQYF. Combining the CDR3 with reference TRBV2 and TRBJ2-3 gives the whole variable domain EPEVTQTPSHQVTQMGQEVILRCVPISNHLYFYWYRQILGQKVEFLVSFYNNEISEKSEIFDDQFSVERPDGSNFTLKIRSTKLEDSAMYFCASRNTGIRVGDTQYFGPGTRLTVL.

This chain joins TRBV12-2 and TRBJ2-7; TRBD1, the table's D call, was not compared with the DNA. TRBV12-2 is reported as a pseudogene. CDR3 length: 16 amino acids. The CDR3 DNA sequence: TGTGCAAGTCGCTTAACCCGACAGGACTTCCCCTACGAGCAGTACTTC. It specifies CASRLTRQDFPYEQYF.

The genes are TRBV7-9 and TRBJ2-1; D may be TRBD2 (6 bases). This CDR3 has 11 residues. The V end was cut by 6 bases, the J end by 10 bases, with 10 bases between. Germline V gene lookup returns CDR1 SEHNR and CDR2 FQNEAQ (reference sequence). The CDR3 loop is CASRPAGEQFF. CDR3 nucleotides: TGTGCCAGCAGACCCGCGGGGGAGCAGTTCTTC.

The chain has TRBV27 and TRBJ2-7, with D tentatively TRBD1 (5 bases). The CDR3 covers 15 residues. V gave up 4 bases and J gave up 3 bases, with 16 bases separating them. The germline CDR1 and CDR2 sequences are MNHEY and SMNVEV (reference sequence). CDR3 loop: CASSSLPQDFYEQYF. The CDR3 DNA reads TGTGCCAGCAGTTCACTCCCACAGGATTTCTACGAGCAGTACTTC.

The CDR3 loop is CASSQVAGGILVSYNEQFF. The CDR3, as DNA: TGCGCCAGCAGCCAAGTGGCGGGAGGAATTTTGGTTTCCTACAATGAGCAGTTCTTC. The chain combines TRBV4-3 with TRBJ2-1; the match to TRBD2 covers 8 bases. Germline-derived CDR1 and CDR2 are LGHNA and YSLEER. Trimming removed 1 base from V and 1 base from J; junction bases left unmatched: 12. The CDR3 totals 19 residues.

A single count supports this clone. The chain combines TRBV9 with TRBJ2-1, with D possibly being TRBD2 (7 bases). Germline V lookup: CDR1 SGDLS, CDR2 YYNGEE. With 0 bases removed from V and 6 bases from J, the gap between germline ends came to 10 bases. The CDR3 contains 14 residues. This CDR3 reads CASSVAGGSNEQFF. CDR3 coding DNA: TGTGCCAGCAGCGTAGCGGGGGGCTCCAATGAGCAGTTCTTC.